This T cell receptor (beta chain) was documented in a study of OX40 agonist ivuxolimab in advanced cancers. Study context: People in dose escalation had one of these cancers: hepatocellular carcinoma, melanoma, renal cell or head and neck cancer.

Assay: immunoSEQ multiplex PCR; the TCRdb copy retains only in-frame clones and omits some. Here the sample spans some 140,000 clones, under 95% being singletons. CDR3 length equals 15 residues. V lost 4 bases, J lost 6 bases, and 4 bases stayed unmatched. Germline assignment: CDR1 SGHAT and CDR2 FQNNGV. The sample here was CD4+ or CD8+ T cells sorted from blood, taken in a trial of the OX40 agonist ivuxolimab. This receptor was identified in an adult with an advanced solid tumor such as melanoma, head and neck, liver or kidney cancer. The V call is TRBV11-2, the J call TRBJ2-1, with 12 bases matching TRBD2. The CDR3 reads CASSSSGGAPNEQFF. Here the CDR3 DNA reads TGTGCCAGCAGCTCTAGCGGGGGGGCCCCCAATGAGCAGTTCTTC.